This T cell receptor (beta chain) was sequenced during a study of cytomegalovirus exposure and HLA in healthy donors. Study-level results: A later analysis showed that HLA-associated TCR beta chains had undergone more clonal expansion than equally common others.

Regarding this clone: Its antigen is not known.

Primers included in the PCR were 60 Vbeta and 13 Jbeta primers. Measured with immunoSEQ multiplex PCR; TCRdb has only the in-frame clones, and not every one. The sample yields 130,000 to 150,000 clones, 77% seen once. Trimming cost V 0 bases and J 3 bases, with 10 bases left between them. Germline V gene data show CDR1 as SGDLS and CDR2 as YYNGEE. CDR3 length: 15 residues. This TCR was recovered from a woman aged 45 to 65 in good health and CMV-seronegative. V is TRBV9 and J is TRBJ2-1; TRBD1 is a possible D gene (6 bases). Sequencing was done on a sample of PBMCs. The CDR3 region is CASSVEQGRYNEQFF. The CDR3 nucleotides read TGTGCCAGCAGCGTAGAACAGGGACGCTACAATGAGCAGTTCTTC.